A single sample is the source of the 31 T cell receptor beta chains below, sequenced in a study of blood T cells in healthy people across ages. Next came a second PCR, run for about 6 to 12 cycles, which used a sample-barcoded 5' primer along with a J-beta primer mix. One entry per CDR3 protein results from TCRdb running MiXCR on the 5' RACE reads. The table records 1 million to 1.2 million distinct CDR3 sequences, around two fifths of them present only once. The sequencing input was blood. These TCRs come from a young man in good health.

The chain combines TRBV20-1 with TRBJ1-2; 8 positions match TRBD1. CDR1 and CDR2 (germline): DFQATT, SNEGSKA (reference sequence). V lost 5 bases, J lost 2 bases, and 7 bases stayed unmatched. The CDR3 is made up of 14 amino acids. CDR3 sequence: CSASPTGANYGYTF. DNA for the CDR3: TGCAGTGCTTCTCCGACAGGGGCCAACTATGGCTACACCTTC.

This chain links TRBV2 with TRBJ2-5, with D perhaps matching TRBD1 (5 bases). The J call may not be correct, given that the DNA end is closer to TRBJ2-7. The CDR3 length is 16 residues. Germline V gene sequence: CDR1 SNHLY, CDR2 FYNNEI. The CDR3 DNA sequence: TGTGCCAGCAGTGAAGCGGGATTAGGGGTCAACTACGAGCAGTACTTC. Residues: CASSEAGLGVNYEQYF.

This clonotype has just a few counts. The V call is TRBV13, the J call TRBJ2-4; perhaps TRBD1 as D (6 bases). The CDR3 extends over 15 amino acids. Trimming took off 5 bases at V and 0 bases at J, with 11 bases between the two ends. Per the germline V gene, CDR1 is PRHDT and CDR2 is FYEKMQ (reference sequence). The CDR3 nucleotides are TGTGCCAGCAGCAGCGGACAGCTAGCCAAAAACATTCAGTACTTC. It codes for CASSSGQLAKNIQYF.

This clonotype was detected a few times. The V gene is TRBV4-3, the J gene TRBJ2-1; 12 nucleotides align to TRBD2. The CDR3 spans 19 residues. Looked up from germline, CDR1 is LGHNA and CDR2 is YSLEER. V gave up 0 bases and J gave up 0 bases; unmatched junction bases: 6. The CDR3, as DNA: TGCGCCAGCAGCCAAGAACCTAGCGGGGGGGAGAGCTCCTACAATGAGCAGTTCTTC. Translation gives CASSQEPSGGESSYNEQFF.

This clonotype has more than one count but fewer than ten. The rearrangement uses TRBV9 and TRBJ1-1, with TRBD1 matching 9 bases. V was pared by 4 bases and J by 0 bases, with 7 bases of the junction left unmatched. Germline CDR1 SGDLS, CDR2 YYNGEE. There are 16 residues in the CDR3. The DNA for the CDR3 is TGTGCCAGCAGCAAAGGGACAGGGCAATTGAACACTGAAGCTTTCTTT. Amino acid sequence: CASSKGTGQLNTEAFF.

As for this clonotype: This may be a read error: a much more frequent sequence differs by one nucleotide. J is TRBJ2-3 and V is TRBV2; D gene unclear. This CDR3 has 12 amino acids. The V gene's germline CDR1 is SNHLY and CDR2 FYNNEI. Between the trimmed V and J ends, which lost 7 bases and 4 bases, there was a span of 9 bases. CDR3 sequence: CASTPFPDTQYF. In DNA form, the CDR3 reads TGTGCCAGCACCCCTTTCCCAGATACGCAGTATTTT.

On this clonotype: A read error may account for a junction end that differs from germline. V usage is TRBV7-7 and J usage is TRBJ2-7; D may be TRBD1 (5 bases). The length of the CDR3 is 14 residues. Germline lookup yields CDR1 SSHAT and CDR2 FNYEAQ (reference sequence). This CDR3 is CASSFRVDSYEQYF. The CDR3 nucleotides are TGTGCTAGCAGCTTCAGGGTGGACTCCTACGAGCAGTACTTC.

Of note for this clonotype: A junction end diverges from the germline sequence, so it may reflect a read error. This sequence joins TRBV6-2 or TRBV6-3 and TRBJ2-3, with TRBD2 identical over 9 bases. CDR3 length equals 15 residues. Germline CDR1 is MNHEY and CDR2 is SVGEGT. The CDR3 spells CASGGTSRRTDTQYF. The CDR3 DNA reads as TGTGCCAGCGGAGGGACTAGCCGACGCACAGATACGCAATATTTT.

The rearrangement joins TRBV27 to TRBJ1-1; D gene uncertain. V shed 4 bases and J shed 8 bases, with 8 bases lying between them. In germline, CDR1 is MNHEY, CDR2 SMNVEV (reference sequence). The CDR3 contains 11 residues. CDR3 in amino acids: CASSWREEAFF. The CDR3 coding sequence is TGTGCCAGCAGTTGGAGGGAGGAAGCTTTCTTT.

The CDR3 is CASSPRTRQETQFF. CDR3 DNA: TGCGCCAGCAGCCCCAGGACACGACAAGAGACCCAGTTCTTC. V and J are TRBV5-1 and TRBJ2-1; TRBD1 is a possible D gene (5 bases). Trimming left V 4 bases short and J 13 bases short, with 21 bases between. The germline V gene encodes CDR1 SGHRS and CDR2 YFSETQ. CDR3 length: 14 residues. Filled out from reference TRBV5-1 and TRBJ2-1, the complete variable domain reads KAGVTQTPRYLIKTRGQQVTLSCSPISGHRSVSWYQQTPGQGLQFLFEYFSETQRNKGNFPGRFSGRQFSNSRSEMNVSTLELGDSALYLCASSPRTRQETQFFGPGTRLTVL.

The chain's CDR3 is CASSLGQNRRDTQYF. As DNA, the CDR3 is TGTGCCAGCAGCCTCGGACAGAACCGGAGAGATACGCAGTATTTT. V gene TRBV7-2 combines with J gene TRBJ2-3; D may be TRBD1 (6 bases). CDR1 is SGHTA and CDR2 is FQGNSA in the germline V gene. CDR3 length: 15 residues. V was shortened by 5 bases and J by 5 bases, with 17 bases between the two germline ends.

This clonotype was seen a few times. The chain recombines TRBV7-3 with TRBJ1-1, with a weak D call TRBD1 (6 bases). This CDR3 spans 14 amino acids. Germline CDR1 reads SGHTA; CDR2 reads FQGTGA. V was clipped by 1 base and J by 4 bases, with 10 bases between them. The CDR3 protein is CASSLRGRTTEAFF. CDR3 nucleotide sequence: TGTGCCAGCAGCTTAAGGGGGCGGACCACTGAAGCTTTCTTT.

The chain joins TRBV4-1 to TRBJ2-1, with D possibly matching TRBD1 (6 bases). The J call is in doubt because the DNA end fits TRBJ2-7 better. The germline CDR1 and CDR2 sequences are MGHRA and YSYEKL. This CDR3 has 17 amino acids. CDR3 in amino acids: CASSQVRTATSYNEQYF. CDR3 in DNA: TGCGCCAGCAGCCAAGTGAGGACAGCAACCTCCTACAATGAGCAGTACTTC.

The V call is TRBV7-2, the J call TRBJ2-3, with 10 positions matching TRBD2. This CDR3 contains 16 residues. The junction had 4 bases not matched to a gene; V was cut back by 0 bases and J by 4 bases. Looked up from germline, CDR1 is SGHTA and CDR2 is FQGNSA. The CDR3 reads CASSLASGGSADTQYF. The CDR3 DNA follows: TGTGCCAGCAGCTTAGCTAGCGGGGGGTCGGCAGATACGCAGTATTTT. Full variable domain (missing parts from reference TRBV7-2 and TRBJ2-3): GAGVSQSPSNKVTEKGKDVELRCDPISGHTALYWYRQSLGQGLEFLIYFQGNSAPDKSGLPSDRFSAERTGGSVSTLTIQRTQQEDSAVYLCASSLASGGSADTQYFGPGTRLTVL.

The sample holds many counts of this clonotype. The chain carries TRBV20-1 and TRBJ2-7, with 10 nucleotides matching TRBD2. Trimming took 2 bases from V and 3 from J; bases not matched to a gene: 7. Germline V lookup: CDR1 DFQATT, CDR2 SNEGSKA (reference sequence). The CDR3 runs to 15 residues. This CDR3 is CSARPLLAGFYEQYF. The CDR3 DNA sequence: TGCAGTGCTAGACCTCTACTAGCGGGGTTCTACGAGCAGTACTTC.

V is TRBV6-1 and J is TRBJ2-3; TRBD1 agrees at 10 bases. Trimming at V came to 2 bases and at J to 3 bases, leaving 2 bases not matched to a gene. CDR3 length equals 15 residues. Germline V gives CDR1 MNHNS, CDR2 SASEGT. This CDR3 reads CASSEPGQGTDTQYF. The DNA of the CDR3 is TGTGCCAGCAGTGAACCGGGACAGGGGACAGATACGCAGTATTTT.

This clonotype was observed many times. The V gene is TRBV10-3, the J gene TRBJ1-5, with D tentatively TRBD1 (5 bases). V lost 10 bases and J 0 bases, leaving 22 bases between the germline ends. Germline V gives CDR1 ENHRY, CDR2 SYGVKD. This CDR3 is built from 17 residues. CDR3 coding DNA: TGTGCCACCTCGAGCGGTTTAAGGGACTATAGCAATCAGCCCCAGCATTTT. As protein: CATSSGLRDYSNQPQHF.

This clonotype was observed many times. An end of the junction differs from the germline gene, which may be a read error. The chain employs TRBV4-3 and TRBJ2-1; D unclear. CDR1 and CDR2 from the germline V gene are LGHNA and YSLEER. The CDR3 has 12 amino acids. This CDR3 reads CASSQVYNEQFF. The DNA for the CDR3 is TGTGCCAGCAGCCAAGTTTACAATGAGCAGTTCTTC.

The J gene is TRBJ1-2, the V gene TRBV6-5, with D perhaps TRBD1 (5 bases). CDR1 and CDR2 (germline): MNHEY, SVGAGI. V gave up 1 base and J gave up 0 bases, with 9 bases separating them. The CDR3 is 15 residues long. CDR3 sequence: CASSYYGGTNYGYTF. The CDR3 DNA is TGTGCCAGCAGTTACTATGGGGGAACTAACTATGGCTACACCTTC.

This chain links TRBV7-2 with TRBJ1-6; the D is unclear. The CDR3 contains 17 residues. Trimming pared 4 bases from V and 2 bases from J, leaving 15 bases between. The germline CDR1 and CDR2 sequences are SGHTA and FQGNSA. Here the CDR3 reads CASSSPRGRPYNSPLHF. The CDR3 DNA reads TGTGCCAGCAGCTCACCTCGAGGGAGGCCCTATAATTCACCCCTCCACTTT. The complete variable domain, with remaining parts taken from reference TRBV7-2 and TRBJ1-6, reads GAGVSQSPSNKVTEKGKDVELRCDPISGHTALYWYRQSLGQGLEFLIYFQGNSAPDKSGLPSDRFSAERTGGSVSTLTIQRTQQEDSAVYLCASSSPRGRPYNSPLHFGNGTRLTVT.

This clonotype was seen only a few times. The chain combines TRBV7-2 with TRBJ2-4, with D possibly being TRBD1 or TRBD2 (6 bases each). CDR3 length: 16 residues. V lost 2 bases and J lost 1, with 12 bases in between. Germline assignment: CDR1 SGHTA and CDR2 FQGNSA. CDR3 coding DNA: TGTGCCAGCAGCTTAAGGCTAGGGGGGGCCAAAAACATTCAGTACTTC. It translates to CASSLRLGGAKNIQYF.

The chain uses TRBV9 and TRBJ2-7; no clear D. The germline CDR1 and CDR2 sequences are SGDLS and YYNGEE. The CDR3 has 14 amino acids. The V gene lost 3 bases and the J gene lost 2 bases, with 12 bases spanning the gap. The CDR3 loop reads CASSDISTPYEQYF. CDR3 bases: TGTGCCAGCAGCGACATCTCTACGCCCTACGAGCAGTACTTC.

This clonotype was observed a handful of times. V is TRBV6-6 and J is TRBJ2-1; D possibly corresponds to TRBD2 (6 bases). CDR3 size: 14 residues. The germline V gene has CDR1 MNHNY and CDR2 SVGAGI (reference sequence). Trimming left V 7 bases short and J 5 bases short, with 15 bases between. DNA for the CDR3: TGTGCCAGCACCGGAAGACTAGGAGACAATGAGCAGTTCTTC. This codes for CASTGRLGDNEQFF.

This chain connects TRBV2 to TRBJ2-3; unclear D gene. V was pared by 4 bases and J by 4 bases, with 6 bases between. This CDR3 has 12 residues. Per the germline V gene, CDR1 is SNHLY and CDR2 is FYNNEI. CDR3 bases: TGTGCCAGCAGTGGAAGGCCAGATACGCAGTATTTT. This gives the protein CASSGRPDTQYF.

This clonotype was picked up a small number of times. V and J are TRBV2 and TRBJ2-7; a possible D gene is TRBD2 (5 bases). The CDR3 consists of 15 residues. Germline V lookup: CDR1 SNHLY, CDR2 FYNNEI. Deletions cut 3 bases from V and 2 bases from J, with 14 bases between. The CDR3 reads CASSDSGEAAYEQYF. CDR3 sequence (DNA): TGTGCCAGCAGTGATTCCGGGGAAGCGGCCTACGAGCAGTACTTC.

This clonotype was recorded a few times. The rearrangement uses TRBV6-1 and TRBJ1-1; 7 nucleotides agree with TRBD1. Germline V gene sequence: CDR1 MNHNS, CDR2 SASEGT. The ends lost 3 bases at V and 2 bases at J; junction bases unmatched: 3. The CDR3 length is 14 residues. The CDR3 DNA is TGTGCCAGCAGTGAGGCAGGGGGAAACACTGAAGCTTTCTTT. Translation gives CASSEAGGNTEAFF.

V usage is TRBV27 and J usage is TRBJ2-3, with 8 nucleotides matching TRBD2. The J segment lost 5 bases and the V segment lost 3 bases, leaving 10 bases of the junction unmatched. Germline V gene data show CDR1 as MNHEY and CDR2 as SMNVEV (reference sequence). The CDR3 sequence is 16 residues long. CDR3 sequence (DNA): TGTGCCAGCAGTTTCTTCGGGAGGGGATTAGAAGATACGCAGTATTTT. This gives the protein CASSFFGRGLEDTQYF.

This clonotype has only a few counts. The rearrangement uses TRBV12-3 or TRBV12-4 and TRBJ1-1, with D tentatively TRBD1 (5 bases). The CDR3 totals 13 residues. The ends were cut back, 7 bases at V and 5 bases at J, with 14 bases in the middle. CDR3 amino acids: CASTVEGFTEAFF. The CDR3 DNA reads TGTGCCAGCACCGTCGAGGGGTTTACTGAAGCTTTCTTT.

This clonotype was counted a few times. The CDR3 coding sequence is TGCGCCAGCAGCCGTGGGGCGGACCCCGGATACAATGAGCAGTTCTTC. It is translated as CASSRGADPGYNEQFF. The chain employs TRBV4-1 and TRBJ2-1; maybe TRBD1 (5 bases). The CDR3 is 16 amino acids. The germline V gene has CDR1 MGHRA and CDR2 YSYEKL. Deletions cut 4 bases from V and 4 bases from J, with 17 bases between.

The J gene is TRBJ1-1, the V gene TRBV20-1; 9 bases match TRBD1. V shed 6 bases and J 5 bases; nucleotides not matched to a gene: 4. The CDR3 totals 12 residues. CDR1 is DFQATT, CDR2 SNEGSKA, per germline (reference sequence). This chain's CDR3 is CSANRGRTEAFF. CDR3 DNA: TGCAGTGCAAACAGGGGGCGGACTGAAGCTTTCTTT.

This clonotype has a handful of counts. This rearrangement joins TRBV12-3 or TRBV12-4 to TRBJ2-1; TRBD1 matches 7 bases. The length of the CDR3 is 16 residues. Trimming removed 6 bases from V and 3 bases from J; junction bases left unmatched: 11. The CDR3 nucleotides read TGTGCCAGCAGCCATTCGGACAGGAACATCTACAATGAGCAGTTCTTC. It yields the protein CASSHSDRNIYNEQFF.